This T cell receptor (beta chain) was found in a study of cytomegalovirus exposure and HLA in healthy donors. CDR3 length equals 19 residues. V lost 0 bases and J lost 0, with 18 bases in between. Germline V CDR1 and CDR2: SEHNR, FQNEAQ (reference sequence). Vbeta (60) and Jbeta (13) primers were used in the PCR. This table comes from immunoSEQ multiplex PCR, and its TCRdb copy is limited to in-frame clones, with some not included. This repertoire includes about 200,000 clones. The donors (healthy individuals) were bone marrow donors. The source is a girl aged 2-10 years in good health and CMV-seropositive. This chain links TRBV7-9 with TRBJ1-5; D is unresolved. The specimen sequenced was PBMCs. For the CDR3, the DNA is TGTGCCAGCAGCTTAGCCGGTGGTGGCGGGAGGGATAGCAATCAGCCCCAGCATTTT. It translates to CASSLAGGGGRDSNQPQHF.